This TCR beta chain comes out of a study of blood T cell repertoires in COVID-19. Study-level information: Researchers got acute and convalescent COVID-19 samples from the United States, Italy and Spain. Sample material is recorded as cDNA or gDNA derived from T cells, B-cell-depleted T cells, or PBMCs.

The germline V and J ends were trimmed by 0 bases and 5 bases, with 10 bases remaining between them. There are 15 residues in the CDR3. Germline CDR1 and CDR2: SGHAT and FQNNGV. Original processing methods: For nucleated cells, counts were estimated from reference gene primer amplification. The method was immunoSEQ multiplex PCR; TCRdb's version includes in-frame clones alone and lacks a portion of them. Clonal size and the V and J genes are those of that table, whereas D and trimming came from the DNA. This table has 64,000 or so clones, 80% to 90% appearing once. The sequenced sample was peripheral blood. This chain uses TRBV11-2 with TRBJ1-4; tentatively, D is TRBD1 (5 bases). This clonotype originated in a man aged 35-49 years with acute or convalescent COVID-19. CDR3 protein: CASSLDSTANEKLFF. The CDR3 DNA reads as TGTGCCAGCAGCTTAGATTCGACAGCGAATGAAAAACTGTTTTTT.